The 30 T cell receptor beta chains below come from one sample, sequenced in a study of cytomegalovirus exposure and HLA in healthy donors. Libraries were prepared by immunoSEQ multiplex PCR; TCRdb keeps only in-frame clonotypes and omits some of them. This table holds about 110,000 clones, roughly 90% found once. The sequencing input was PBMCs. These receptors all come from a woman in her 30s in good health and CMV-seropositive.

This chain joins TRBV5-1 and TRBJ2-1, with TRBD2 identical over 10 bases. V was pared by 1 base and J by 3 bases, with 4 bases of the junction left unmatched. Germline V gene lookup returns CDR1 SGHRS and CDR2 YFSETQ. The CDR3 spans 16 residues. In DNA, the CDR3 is TGCGCCAGCAGCTTGATCAGCGGGAGGGACTACAATGAGCAGTTCTTC. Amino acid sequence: CASSLISGRDYNEQFF.

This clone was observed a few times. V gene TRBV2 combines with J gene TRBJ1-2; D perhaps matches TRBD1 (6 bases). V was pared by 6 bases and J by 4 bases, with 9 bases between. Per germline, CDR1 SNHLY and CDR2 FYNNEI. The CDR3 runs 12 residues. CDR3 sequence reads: CASRGTSYGYTF. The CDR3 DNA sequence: TGTGCCAGCAGAGGGACATCCTATGGCTACACCTTC.

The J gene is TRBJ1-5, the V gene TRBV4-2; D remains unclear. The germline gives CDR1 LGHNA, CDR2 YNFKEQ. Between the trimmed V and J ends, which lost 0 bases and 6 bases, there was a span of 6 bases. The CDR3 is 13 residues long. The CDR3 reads CASSQDYFQPQHF. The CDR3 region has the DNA TGTGCCAGCAGCCAAGATTATTTTCAGCCCCAGCATTTT.

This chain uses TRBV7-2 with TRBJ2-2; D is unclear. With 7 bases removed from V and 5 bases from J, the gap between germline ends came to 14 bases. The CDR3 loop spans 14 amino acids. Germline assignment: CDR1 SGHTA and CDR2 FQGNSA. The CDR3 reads CASILSPRTGELFF. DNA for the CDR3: TGTGCCAGCATCCTATCGCCGAGGACCGGGGAGCTGTTTTTT.

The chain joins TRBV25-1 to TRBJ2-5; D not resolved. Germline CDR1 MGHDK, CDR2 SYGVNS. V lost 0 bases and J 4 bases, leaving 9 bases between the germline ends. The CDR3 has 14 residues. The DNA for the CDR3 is TGTGCCAGCAGTGAATATACACAGAGAGAGACCCAGTACTTC. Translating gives CASSEYTQRETQYF.

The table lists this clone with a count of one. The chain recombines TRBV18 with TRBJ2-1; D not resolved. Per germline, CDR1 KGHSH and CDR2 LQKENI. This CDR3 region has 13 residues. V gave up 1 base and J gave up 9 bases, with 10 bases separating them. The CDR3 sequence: CASSPRAPSEQFF. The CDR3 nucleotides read TGTGCCAGCTCACCACGCGCACCTTCTGAGCAGTTCTTC.

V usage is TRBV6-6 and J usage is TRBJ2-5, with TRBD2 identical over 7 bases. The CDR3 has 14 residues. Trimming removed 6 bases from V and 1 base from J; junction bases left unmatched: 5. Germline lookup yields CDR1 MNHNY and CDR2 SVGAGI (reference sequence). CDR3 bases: TGTGCCAGCAGGCCCCTAGCGGCCCAAGAGACCCAGTACTTC. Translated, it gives CASRPLAAQETQYF.

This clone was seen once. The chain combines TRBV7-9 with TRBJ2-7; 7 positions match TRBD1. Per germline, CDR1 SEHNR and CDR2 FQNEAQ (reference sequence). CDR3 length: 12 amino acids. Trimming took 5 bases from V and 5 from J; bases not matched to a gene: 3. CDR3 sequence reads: CASSRDRDEQYF. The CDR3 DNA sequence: TGTGCCAGCAGCCGCGACAGGGACGAGCAGTACTTC.

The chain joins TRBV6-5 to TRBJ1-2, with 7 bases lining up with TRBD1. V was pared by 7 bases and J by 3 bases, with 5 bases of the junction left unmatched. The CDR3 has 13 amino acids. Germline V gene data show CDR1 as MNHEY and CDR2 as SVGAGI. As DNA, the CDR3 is TGTGCCAGCAAAGACAGGGACTACTATGGCTACACCTTC. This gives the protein CASKDRDYYGYTF.

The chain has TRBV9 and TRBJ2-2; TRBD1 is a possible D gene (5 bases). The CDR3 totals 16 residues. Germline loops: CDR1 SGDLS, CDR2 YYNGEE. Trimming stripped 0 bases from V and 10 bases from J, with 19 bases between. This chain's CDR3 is CASSVGWGLAAPELFF. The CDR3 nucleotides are TGTGCCAGCAGCGTAGGTTGGGGCTTGGCGGCCCCGGAGCTGTTTTTT.

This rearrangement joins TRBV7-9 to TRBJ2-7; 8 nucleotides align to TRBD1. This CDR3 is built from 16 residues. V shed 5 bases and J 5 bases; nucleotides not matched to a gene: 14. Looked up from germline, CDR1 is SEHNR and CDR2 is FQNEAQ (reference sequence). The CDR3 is CASSRTGTLGVDEQYF. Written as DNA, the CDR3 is TGTGCCAGCAGCAGGACAGGGACCCTAGGAGTGGACGAGCAGTACTTC.

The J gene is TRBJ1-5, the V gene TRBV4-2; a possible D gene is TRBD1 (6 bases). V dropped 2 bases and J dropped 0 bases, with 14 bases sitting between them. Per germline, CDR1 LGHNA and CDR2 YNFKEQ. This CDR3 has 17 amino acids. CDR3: CASSQLDRRDSNQPQHF. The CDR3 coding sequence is TGTGCCAGCAGCCAACTGGACAGAAGGGATAGCAATCAGCCCCAGCATTTT.

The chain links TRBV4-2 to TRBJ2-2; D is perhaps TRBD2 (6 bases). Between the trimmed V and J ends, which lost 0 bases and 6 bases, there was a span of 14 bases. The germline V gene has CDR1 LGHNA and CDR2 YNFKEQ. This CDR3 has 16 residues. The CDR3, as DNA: TGTGCCAGCAGCCAAGATCGGGGGTTCGCGCCCGGGGAGCTGTTTTTT. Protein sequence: CASSQDRGFAPGELFF.

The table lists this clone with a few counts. CDR3 amino acids: CASSPGGSDEKLFF. DNA of the CDR3: TGTGCCAGTAGTCCCGGGGGATCTGATGAAAAACTGTTTTTT. J is TRBJ1-4 and V is TRBV19; the D gene is possibly TRBD1 (5 bases). The V end lost 5 bases, the J end lost 6 bases, and 13 bases lay between the germline ends. CDR1 LNHDA and CDR2 SQIVND come from the germline V gene (reference sequence). The CDR3 covers 14 residues.

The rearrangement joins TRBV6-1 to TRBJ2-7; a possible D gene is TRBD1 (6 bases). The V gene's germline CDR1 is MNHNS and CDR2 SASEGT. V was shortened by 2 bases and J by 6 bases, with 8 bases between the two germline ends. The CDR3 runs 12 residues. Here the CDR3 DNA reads TGTGCCAGCAGTGAAAGCAGGGGCGAGCAGTACTTC. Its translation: CASSESRGEQYF.

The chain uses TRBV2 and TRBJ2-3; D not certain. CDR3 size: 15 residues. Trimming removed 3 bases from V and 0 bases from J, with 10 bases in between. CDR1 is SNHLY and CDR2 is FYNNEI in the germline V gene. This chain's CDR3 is CASSEMAASTDTQYF. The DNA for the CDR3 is TGTGCCAGCAGTGAGATGGCGGCTAGCACAGATACGCAGTATTTT.

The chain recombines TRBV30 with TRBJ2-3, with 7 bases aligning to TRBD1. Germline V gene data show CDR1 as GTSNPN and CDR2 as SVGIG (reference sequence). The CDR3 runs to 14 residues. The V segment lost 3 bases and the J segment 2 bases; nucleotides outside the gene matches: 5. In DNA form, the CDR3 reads TGTGCCTGGAGCGACAGGGTAAACACAGATACGCAGTATTTT. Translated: CAWSDRVNTDTQYF.

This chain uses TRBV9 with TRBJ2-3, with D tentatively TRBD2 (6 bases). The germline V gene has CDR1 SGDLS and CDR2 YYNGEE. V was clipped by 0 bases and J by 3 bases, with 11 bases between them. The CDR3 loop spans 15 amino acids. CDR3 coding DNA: TGTGCCAGCAGCGTAGCGGGAGAGGCAACAGATACGCAGTATTTT. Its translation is CASSVAGEATDTQYF. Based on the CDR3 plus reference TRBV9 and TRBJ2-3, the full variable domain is DSGVTQTPKHLITATGQRVTLRCSPRSGDLSVYWYQQSLDQGLQFLIQYYNGEERAKGNILERFSAQQFPDLHSELNLSSLELGDSALYFCASSVAGEATDTQYFGPGTRLTVL.

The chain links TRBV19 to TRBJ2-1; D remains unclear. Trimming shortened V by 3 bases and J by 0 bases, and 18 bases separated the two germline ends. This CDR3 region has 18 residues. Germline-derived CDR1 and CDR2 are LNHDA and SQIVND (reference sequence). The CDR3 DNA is TGTGCCAGTAGTATTAGAATGCTCAGGCAGACCTCCTACAATGAGCAGTTCTTC. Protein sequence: CASSIRMLRQTSYNEQFF.

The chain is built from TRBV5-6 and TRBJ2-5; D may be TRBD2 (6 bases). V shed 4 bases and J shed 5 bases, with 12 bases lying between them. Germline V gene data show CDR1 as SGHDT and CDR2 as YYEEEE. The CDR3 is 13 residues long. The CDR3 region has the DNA TGTGCCAGCAGCCCAGCAGGAGGGGAGACCCAGTACTTC. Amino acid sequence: CASSPAGGETQYF.

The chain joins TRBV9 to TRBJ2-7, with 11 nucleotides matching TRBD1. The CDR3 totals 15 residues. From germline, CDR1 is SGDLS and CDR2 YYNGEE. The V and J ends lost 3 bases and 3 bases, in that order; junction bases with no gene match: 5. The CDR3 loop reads CASSAAGTGGYEQYF. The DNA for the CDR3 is TGTGCCAGCAGCGCCGCCGGGACAGGGGGCTACGAGCAGTACTTC.

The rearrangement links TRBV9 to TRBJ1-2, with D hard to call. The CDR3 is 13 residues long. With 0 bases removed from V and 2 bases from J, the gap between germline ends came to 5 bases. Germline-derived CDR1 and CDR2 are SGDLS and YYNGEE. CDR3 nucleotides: TGTGCCAGCAGCGTAGATGAGAACTATGGCTACACCTTC. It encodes CASSVDENYGYTF.

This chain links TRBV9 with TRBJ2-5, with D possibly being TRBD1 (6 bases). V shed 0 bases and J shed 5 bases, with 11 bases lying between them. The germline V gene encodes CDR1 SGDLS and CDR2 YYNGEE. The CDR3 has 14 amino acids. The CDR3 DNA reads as TGTGCCAGCAGCGTAGGCACAGGGCTCGAGACCCAGTACTTC. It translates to CASSVGTGLETQYF. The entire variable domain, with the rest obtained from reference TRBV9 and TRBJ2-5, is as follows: DSGVTQTPKHLITATGQRVTLRCSPRSGDLSVYWYQQSLDQGLQFLIQYYNGEERAKGNILERFSAQQFPDLHSELNLSSLELGDSALYFCASSVGTGLETQYFGPGTRLLVL.

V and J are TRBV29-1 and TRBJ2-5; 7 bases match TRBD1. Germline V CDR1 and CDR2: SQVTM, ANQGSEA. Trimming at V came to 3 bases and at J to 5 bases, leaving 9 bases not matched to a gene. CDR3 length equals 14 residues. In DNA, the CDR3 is TGCAGCGTTGAGTGGCAGGGGGTGTTGGAGACCCAGTACTTC. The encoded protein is CSVEWQGVLETQYF.

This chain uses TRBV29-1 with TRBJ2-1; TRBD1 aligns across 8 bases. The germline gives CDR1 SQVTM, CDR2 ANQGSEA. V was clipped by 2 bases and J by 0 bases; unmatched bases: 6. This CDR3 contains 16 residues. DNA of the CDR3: TGCAGCGTTGAAAACCCGGACAGGGCCTCCTACAATGAGCAGTTCTTC. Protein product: CSVENPDRASYNEQFF.

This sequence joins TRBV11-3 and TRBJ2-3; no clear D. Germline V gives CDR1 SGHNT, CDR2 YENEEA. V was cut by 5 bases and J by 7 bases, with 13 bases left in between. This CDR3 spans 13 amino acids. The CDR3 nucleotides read TGTGCCAGCAGCCATCAAGACTCATATACGCAGTATTTT. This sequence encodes CASSHQDSYTQYF.

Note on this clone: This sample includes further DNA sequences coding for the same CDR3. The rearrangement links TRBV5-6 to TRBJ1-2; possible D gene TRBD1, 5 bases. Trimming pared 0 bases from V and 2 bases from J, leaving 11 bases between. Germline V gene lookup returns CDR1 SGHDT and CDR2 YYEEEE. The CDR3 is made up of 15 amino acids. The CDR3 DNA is TGTGCCAGCAGCTTGGAGGGGCCAGCGAACTATGGCTACACCTTC. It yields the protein CASSLEGPANYGYTF. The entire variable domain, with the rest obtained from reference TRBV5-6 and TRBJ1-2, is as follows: DAGVTQSPTHLIKTRGQQVTLRCSPKSGHDTVSWYQQALGQGPQFIFQYYEEEERQRGNFPDRFSGHQFPNYSSELNVNALLLGDSALYLCASSLEGPANYGYTFGSGTRLTVV.

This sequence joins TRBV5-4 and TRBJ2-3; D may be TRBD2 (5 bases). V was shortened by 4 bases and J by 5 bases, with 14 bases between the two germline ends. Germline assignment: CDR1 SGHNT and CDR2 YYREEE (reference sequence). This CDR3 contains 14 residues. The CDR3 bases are TGTGCCAGCAGCACCGGGTCTCGGGGAGATACGCAGTATTTT. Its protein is CASSTGSRGDTQYF.

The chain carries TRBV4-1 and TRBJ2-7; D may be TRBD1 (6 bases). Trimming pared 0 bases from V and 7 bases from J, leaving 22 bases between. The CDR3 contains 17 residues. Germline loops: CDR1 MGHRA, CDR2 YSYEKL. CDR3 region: CASSQDLNWDTVGEQYF. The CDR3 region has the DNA TGCGCCAGCAGCCAAGATTTAAATTGGGACACAGTCGGTGAGCAGTACTTC.

The CDR3 protein is CASSETGALWDTEAFF. CDR3 coding DNA: TGTGCCAGCAGCGAGACAGGGGCCTTATGGGACACTGAAGCTTTCTTT. The chain has TRBV5-6 and TRBJ1-1, with 8 bases identical to TRBD1. This CDR3 is built from 16 residues. Germline V gene data show CDR1 as SGHDT and CDR2 as YYEEEE. The trim removed 4 bases at V and 3 bases at J, leaving 11 bases unmatched.